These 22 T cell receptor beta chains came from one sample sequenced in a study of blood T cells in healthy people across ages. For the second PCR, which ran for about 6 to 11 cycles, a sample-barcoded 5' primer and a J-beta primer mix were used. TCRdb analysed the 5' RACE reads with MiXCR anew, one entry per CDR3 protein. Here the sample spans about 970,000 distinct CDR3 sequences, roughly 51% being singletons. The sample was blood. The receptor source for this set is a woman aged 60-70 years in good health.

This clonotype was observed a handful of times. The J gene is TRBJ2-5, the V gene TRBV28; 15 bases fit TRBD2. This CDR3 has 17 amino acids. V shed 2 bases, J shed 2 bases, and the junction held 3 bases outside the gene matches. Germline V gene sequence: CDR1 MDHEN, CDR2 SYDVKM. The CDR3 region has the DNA TGTGCCAGCAGTTTAGCGGGACTAGCGGGAGGACAAGAGACCCAGTACTTC. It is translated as CASSLAGLAGGQETQYF.

The CDR3 nucleotides are TGCAGTGCGATACGAAGCGGGAGGGGAAATGAGCAGTTCTTC. Protein sequence: CSAIRSGRGNEQFF. The chain has TRBV20-1 and TRBJ2-1; 10 nucleotides agree with TRBD2. V lost 6 bases to trimming and J lost 7 bases; unmatched junction nucleotides: 9. Looked up from germline, CDR1 is DFQATT and CDR2 is SNEGSKA (reference sequence). This CDR3 comprises 14 residues.

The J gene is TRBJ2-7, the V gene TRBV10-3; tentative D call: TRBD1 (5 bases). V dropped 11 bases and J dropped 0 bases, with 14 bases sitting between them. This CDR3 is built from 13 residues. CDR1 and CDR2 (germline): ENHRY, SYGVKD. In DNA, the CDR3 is TGTGCCTCACAGGTCAGCCTCTCCTACGAGCAGTACTTC. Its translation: CASQVSLSYEQYF.

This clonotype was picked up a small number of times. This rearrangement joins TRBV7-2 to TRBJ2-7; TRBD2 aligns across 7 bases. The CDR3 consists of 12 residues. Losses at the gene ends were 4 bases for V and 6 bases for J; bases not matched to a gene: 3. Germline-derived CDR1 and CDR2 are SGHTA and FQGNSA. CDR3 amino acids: CASSWTSGEQYF. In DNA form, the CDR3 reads TGTGCCAGCAGCTGGACTAGTGGCGAGCAGTACTTC.

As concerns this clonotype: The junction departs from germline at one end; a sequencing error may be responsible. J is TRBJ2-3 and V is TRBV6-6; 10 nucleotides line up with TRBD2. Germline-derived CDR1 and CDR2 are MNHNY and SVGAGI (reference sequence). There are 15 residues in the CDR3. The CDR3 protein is CTSSNSGRFTDTQYF. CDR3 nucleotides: TGTACCAGCAGTAATAGCGGGAGGTTCACAGATACGCAGTATTTT.

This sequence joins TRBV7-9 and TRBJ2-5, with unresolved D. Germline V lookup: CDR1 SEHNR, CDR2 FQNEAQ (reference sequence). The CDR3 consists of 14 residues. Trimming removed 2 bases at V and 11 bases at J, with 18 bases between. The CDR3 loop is CASSLSLGYNEQYF. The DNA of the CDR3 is TGTGCCAGCAGCTTATCTCTCGGCTACAATGAGCAGTACTTC.

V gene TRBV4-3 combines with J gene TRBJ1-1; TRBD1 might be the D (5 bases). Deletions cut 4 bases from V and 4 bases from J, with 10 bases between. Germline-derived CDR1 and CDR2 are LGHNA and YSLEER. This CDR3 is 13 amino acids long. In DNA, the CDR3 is TGCGCCAGCAGCCCCCTTGGGGGCACTGAAGCTTTCTTT. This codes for CASSPLGGTEAFF.

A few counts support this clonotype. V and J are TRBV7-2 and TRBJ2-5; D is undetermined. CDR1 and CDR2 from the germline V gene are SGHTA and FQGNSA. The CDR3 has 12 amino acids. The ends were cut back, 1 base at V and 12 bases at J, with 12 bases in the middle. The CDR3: CASSLVGPTKYF. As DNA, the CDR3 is TGTGCCAGCAGCTTAGTAGGGCCAACCAAGTACTTC.

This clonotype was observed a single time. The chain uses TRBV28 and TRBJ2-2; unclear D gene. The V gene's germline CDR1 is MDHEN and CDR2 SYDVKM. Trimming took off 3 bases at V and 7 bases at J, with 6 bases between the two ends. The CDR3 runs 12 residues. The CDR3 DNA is TGTGCCAGCAGTTTCGACAACGGGGAGCTGTTTTTT. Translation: CASSFDNGELFF.

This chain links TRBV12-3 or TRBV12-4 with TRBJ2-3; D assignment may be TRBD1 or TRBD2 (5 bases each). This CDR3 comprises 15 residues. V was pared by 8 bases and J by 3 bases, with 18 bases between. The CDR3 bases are TGTGCCAGCCGAGAGGGGAGATTAAGGACAGATACGCAGTATTTT. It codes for CASREGRLRTDTQYF.

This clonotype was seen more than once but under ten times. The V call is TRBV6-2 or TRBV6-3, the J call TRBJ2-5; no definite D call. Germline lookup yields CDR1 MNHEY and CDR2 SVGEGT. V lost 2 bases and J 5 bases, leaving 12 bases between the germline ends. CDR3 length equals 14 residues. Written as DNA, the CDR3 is TGTGCCAGCAGTTACAGTCTAGTGGTGGAGACCCAGTACTTC. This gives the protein CASSYSLVVETQYF.

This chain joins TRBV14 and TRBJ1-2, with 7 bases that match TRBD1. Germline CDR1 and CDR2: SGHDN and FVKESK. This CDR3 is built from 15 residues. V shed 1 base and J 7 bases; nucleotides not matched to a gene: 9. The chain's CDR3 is CASSQGAGTAGGYTF. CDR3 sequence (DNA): TGTGCCAGCAGCCAAGGCGCCGGGACAGCCGGTGGCTACACCTTC. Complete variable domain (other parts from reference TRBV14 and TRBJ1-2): EAGVTQFPSHSVIEKGQTVTLRCDPISGHDNLYWYRRVMGKEIKFLLHFVKESKQDESGMPNNRFLAERTGGTYSTLKVQPAELEDSGVYFCASSQGAGTAGGYTFGSGTRLTVV.

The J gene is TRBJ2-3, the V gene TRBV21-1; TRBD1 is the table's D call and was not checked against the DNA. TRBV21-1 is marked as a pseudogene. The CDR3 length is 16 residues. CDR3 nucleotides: TGTGCCAGCAGCCTCATGAGGGACGGGGGTTGGGATACGCAGTATTTT. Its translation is CASSLMRDGGWDTQYF.

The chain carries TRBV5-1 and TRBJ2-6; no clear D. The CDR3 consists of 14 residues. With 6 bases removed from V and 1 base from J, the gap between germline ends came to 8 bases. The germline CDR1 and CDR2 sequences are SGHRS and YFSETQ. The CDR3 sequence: CASTDMSGANVLTF. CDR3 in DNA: TGCGCCAGCACCGATATGTCTGGGGCCAACGTCCTGACTTTC. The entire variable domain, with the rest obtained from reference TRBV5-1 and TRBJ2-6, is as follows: KAGVTQTPRYLIKTRGQQVTLSCSPISGHRSVSWYQQTPGQGLQFLFEYFSETQRNKGNFPGRFSGRQFSNSRSEMNVSTLELGDSALYLCASTDMSGANVLTFGAGSRLTVL.

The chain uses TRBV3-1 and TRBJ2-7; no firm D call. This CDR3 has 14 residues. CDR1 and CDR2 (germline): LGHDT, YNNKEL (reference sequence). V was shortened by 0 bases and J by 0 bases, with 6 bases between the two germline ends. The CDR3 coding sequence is TGTGCCAGCAGCCAAGAACCCAGCTCCTACGAGCAGTACTTC. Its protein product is CASSQEPSSYEQYF.

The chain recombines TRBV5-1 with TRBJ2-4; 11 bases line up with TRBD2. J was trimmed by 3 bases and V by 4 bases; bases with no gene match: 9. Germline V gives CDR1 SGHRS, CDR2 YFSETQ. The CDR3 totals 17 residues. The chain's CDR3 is CASSHVSGTSGKNIQYF. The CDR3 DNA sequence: TGCGCCAGCAGCCACGTCTCCGGGACTAGCGGCAAAAACATTCAGTACTTC.

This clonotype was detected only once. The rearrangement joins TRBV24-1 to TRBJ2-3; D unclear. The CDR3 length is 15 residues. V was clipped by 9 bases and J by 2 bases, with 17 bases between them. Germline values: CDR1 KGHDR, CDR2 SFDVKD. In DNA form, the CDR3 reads TGTGCCACCTCGACCCGGCAGTCGTCCACAGATACGCAGTATTTT. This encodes CATSTRQSSTDTQYF.

DNA of the CDR3: TGTGCCAGTAGTCCCTGGGGACAGGGGGCAGATACGCAGTATTTT. It translates to CASSPWGQGADTQYF. V is TRBV19 and J is TRBJ2-3; 11 bases agree with TRBD1. With 5 bases clipped from V and 4 bases from J, the junction kept 5 bases outside the gene matches. Per the germline V gene, CDR1 is LNHDA and CDR2 is SQIVND (reference sequence). The CDR3 has 15 amino acids. The whole variable domain, remainder taken from reference TRBV19 and TRBJ2-3, is DGGITQSPKYLFRKEGQNVTLSCEQNLNHDAMYWYRQDPGQGLRLIYYSQIVNDFQKGDIAEGYSVSREKKESFPLTVTSAQKNPTAFYLCASSPWGQGADTQYFGPGTRLTVL.

As DNA, the CDR3 is TGCAGCGTGGGGACAGTAACAGATACGCAGTATTTT. Its protein is CSVGTVTDTQYF. This chain links TRBV29-1 with TRBJ2-3; 7 bases line up with TRBD1. Germline CDR1 is SQVTM and CDR2 is ANQGSEA. The CDR3 consists of 12 residues. Germline trimming cut 6 bases from V and 3 bases from J; bases unmatched to any gene: 3.

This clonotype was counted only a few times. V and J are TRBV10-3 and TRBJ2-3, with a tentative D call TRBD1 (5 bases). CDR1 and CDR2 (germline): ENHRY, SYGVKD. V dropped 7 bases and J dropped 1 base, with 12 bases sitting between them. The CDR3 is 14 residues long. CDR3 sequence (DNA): TGTGCCATCAAAGGGGTCCAGGGCACAGATACGCAGTATTTT. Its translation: CAIKGVQGTDTQYF.

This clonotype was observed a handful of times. CDR3 residues: CSAPTLNYGYTF. The CDR3 bases are TGCAGTGCCCCGACACTTAACTATGGCTACACCTTC. The J gene is TRBJ1-2, the V gene TRBV20-1; the D is unclear. Germline V gives CDR1 DFQATT, CDR2 SNEGSKA (reference sequence). V lost 6 bases, J lost 1 base, and 9 bases lay in between. This CDR3 contains 12 residues.

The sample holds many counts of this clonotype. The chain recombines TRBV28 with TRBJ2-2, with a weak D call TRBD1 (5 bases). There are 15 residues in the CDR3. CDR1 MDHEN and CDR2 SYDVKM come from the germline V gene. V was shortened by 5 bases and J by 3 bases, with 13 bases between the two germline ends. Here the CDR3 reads CASSDQTGYTGELFF. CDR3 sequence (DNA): TGTGCCAGCAGTGACCAAACAGGTTACACCGGGGAGCTGTTTTTT.